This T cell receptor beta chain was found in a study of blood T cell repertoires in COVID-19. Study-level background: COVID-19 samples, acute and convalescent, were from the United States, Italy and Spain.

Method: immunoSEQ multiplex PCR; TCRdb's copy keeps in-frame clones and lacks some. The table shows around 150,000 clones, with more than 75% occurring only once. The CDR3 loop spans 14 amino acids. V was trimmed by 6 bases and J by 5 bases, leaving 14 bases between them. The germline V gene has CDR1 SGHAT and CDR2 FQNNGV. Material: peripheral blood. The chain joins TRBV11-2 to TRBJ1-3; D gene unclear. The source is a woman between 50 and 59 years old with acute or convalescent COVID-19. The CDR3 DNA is TGTGCCAGCAGACTTCGGGAGACCCGAAACACCATATATTTT. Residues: CASRLRETRNTIYF.